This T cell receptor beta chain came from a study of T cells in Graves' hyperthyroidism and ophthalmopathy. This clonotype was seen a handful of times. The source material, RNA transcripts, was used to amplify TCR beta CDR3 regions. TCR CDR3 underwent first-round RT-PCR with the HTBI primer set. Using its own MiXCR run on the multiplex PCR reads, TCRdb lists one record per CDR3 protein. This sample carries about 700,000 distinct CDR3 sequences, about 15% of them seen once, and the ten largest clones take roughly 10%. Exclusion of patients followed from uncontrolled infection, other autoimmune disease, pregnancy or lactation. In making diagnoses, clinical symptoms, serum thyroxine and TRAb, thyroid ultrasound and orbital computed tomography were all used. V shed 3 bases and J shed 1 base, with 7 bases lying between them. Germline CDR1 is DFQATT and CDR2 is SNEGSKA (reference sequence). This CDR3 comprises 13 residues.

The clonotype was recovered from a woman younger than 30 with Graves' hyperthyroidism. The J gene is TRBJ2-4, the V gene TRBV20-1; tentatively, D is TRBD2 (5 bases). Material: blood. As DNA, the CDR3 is TGCAGTGCTAGTCCGGGGGCCAAAAACATTCAGTACTTC. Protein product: CSASPGAKNIQYF.